The 21 T cell receptor beta chains in this list originate from one sample, sequenced in a study of T cells after yellow fever vaccination (dated by TCRdb to the late 2010s). Receptors were amplified or captured by 5' RACE. Instrument used: Illumina HiSeq 2500. TCRdb's own reprocessing of the public reads used fastp at Q25 and MiXCR and kept productive beta chains. For every CDR3 protein sequence, its rows merge into one entry that carries the most common genes and DNA. The sample table lists some 500,000 distinct CDR3 sequences, about 14% of them with a count of one. The ten largest make up around 15% of the sample. This specimen's treatment or condition label, interpreted: live attenuated yellow fever vaccine strain. The specimen was PBMCs, collected on the day of the yellow fever booster vaccination. These receptors were collected from a man aged 30-40 years who received the YFV17D yellow fever vaccine.

This chain joins TRBV7-9 and TRBJ2-1; 8 bases agree with TRBD2. CDR1 and CDR2 (germline): SEHNR, FQNEAQ (reference sequence). CDR3 length: 15 residues. The V gene end was trimmed by 3 bases and the J gene end by 7 bases; junction bases not matched to a gene: 8. CDR3 loop: CASSFPTSGQNEQFF. CDR3 sequence (DNA): TGTGCCAGCAGCTTTCCAACTAGCGGACAAAATGAGCAGTTCTTC.

This clonotype was picked up many times. The genes are TRBV29-1 and TRBJ2-7; TRBD1 matches 9 bases. With V trimmed by 4 bases and J by 5 bases, 6 bases remained unmatched. This CDR3 spans 13 amino acids. Germline V gives CDR1 SQVTM, CDR2 ANQGSEA. Here the CDR3 DNA reads TGCAGCGTTGGGGGACAGGGTCTCCACGAGCAGTACTTC. It yields the protein CSVGGQGLHEQYF.

The genes are TRBV20-1 and TRBJ1-1; D is ambiguous. Between the trimmed V and J ends, which lost 0 bases and 3 bases, there was a span of 11 bases. The CDR3 loop spans 14 amino acids. The germline gives CDR1 DFQATT, CDR2 SNEGSKA (reference sequence). The CDR3 reads CSARDLGYDTEAFF. The DNA for the CDR3 is TGCAGTGCTAGAGATCTAGGGTACGACACTGAAGCTTTCTTT.

This chain uses TRBV11-2 with TRBJ1-2; D not resolved. Germline CDR1 is SGHAT and CDR2 is FQNNGV. CDR3 length: 14 residues. Deletions cut 5 bases from V and 8 bases from J, with 18 bases between. This CDR3 is CASSVSYPLGGYTF. The CDR3 coding sequence is TGTGCCAGCAGCGTGAGCTACCCTCTAGGCGGCTACACCTTC.

This chain links TRBV12-3 or TRBV12-4 with TRBJ2-7, with 9 bases matching TRBD1. The CDR3 extends over 16 amino acids. V was clipped by 5 bases and J by 2 bases; unmatched bases: 10. As DNA, the CDR3 is TGTGCCAGCAGTCAATCACTGACAGGGGGAACCTACGAGCAGTACTTC. This gives the protein CASSQSLTGGTYEQYF.

The sample holds a few counts of this clonotype. This chain uses TRBV5-6 with TRBJ1-1; D gene unclear. The V end lost 3 bases, the J end lost 0 bases, and 9 bases lay between the germline ends. Germline V CDR1 and CDR2: SGHDT, YYEEEE. The CDR3 consists of 14 residues. In DNA, the CDR3 is TGTGCCAGCAGCTGGGGTCTTTTGAACACTGAAGCTTTCTTT. Encoded protein: CASSWGLLNTEAFF. Together with reference TRBV5-6 and TRBJ1-1, the CDR3 gives the full variable domain: DAGVTQSPTHLIKTRGQQVTLRCSPKSGHDTVSWYQQALGQGPQFIFQYYEEEERQRGNFPDRFSGHQFPNYSSELNVNALLLGDSALYLCASSWGLLNTEAFFGQGTRLTVV.

The CDR3 reads CASRNPGGTQYF. In DNA, the CDR3 is TGTGCCAGCAGGAACCCGGGGGGTACGCAGTATTTT. This chain joins TRBV7-2 and TRBJ2-3; 7 bases map to TRBD2. CDR3 length: 12 amino acids. Unmatched junction bases numbered 5, after V lost 6 bases and J lost 8 bases. CDR1 SGHTA and CDR2 FQGNSA come from the germline V gene.

This chain links TRBV3-1 with TRBJ2-7; D gene ambiguous. CDR1 is LGHDT, CDR2 YNNKEL, per germline (reference sequence). The CDR3 is made up of 15 amino acids. The ends were cut back, 1 base at V and 0 bases at J, with 10 bases in the middle. The CDR3 loop reads CASSQGIGGSYEQYF. The CDR3 nucleotides are TGTGCCAGCAGCCAAGGAATAGGCGGCTCCTACGAGCAGTACTTC.

This clonotype appeared a few times. V usage is TRBV20-1 and J usage is TRBJ1-5; 7 bases align to TRBD1. Trimming cost V 4 bases and J 5 bases; bases outside gene matches: 8. Germline V gene lookup returns CDR1 DFQATT and CDR2 SNEGSKA (reference sequence). CDR3 size: 14 residues. DNA of the CDR3: TGCAGTGCTAAGTTTCCACAGGGGCATCAGCCCCAGCATTTT. Translation gives CSAKFPQGHQPQHF.

This clonotype was counted a few times. The chain is built from TRBV6-1 and TRBJ2-7; TRBD2 matches 8 bases. V dropped 7 bases and J dropped 3; count of bases not matched to a gene: 8. This CDR3 has 14 amino acids. The germline V gene encodes CDR1 MNHNS and CDR2 SASEGT. CDR3 nucleotides: TGTGCCAGCAAGGCGGCGGGAGGCCTCTACGAGCAGTACTTC. This codes for CASKAAGGLYEQYF.

This clonotype is labeled as medium-sized. The rearrangement joins TRBV7-8 to TRBJ2-7; no reliable D call. Germline V lookup: CDR1 SGHVS, CDR2 FQNEAQ. The V end lost 6 bases, the J end lost 1 base, and 10 bases lay between the germline ends. The CDR3 is 13 residues long. DNA for the CDR3: TGTGCCAGCAGTTTTGGTCCATCCTACGAGCAGTACTTC. Protein product: CASSFGPSYEQYF.

This rearrangement joins TRBV19 to TRBJ2-5, with 8 bases lining up with TRBD1. The CDR3 loop spans 14 amino acids. Per germline, CDR1 LNHDA and CDR2 SQIVND (reference sequence). The J segment lost 2 bases and the V segment lost 2 bases, leaving 1 base of the junction unmatched. The CDR3, as DNA: TGTGCCAGTAGTATATGGGACAGGCAAGAGACCCAGTACTTC. Residues: CASSIWDRQETQYF.

The rearrangement uses TRBV5-1 and TRBJ2-7; 9 bases match TRBD2. Germline V lookup: CDR1 SGHRS, CDR2 YFSETQ. There are 15 residues in the CDR3. Trimming at V came to 0 bases and at J to 3 bases, leaving 4 bases not matched to a gene. CDR3 in amino acids: CASSLEVAGVYEQYF. CDR3 DNA sequence: TGCGCCAGCAGCTTGGAGGTAGCGGGAGTCTACGAGCAGTACTTC. The whole variable domain, filled in from reference TRBV5-1 and TRBJ2-7, reads KAGVTQTPRYLIKTRGQQVTLSCSPISGHRSVSWYQQTPGQGLQFLFEYFSETQRNKGNFPGRFSGRQFSNSRSEMNVSTLELGDSALYLCASSLEVAGVYEQYFGPGTRLTVT.

This clonotype showed up just a few times. This rearrangement joins TRBV18 to TRBJ1-1, with 10 bases lining up with TRBD1. The CDR3 has 17 amino acids. Germline CDR1 reads KGHSH; CDR2 reads LQKENI. J lost 4 bases, V lost 3 bases, and 11 bases had no gene match. CDR3 region: CASSPDRGPLFVTEAFF. CDR3 DNA: TGTGCCAGCTCACCCGACAGGGGGCCACTTTTCGTCACTGAAGCTTTCTTT.

The genes are TRBV28 and TRBJ2-1; TRBD2 might be the D (6 bases). The germline V gene has CDR1 MDHEN and CDR2 SYDVKM. V lost 3 bases and J lost 5, with 17 bases in between. This CDR3 is built from 16 residues. The CDR3 loop is CASSFPGSSRNNEQFF. In DNA, the CDR3 is TGTGCCAGCAGTTTTCCCGGGAGTTCGAGGAACAATGAGCAGTTCTTC.

The chain recombines TRBV20-1 with TRBJ2-7; D possibly corresponds to TRBD2 (6 bases). The germline V gene has CDR1 DFQATT and CDR2 SNEGSKA (reference sequence). This CDR3 contains 11 residues. Trimming took 3 bases from V and 6 from J, leaving 9 bases between them. CDR3 residues: CSAREGREQYF. In DNA form, the CDR3 reads TGCAGTGCTAGGGAGGGACGCGAGCAGTACTTC.

The J gene is TRBJ1-1, the V gene TRBV6-1; D is perhaps TRBD1 (5 bases). V gave up 5 bases and J gave up 7 bases, with 14 bases separating them. CDR3 length equals 13 residues. Germline V CDR1 and CDR2: MNHNS, SASEGT. CDR3 region: CASSRTGRYEAFF. In DNA form, the CDR3 reads TGTGCCAGCAGTCGTACAGGACGTTATGAAGCTTTCTTT.

The CDR3 spells CSVEWASGNTDTQYF. CDR3 in DNA: TGCAGCGTTGAATGGGCTAGCGGTAACACAGATACGCAGTATTTT. The chain is built from TRBV29-1 and TRBJ2-3, with 7 nucleotides matching TRBD2. After removal of 2 bases from V and 2 bases from J, the junction contained 7 bases not matched to a gene. Germline CDR1 reads SQVTM; CDR2 reads ANQGSEA. This CDR3 region has 15 residues.

The chain uses TRBV5-1 and TRBJ2-3, with D hard to call. Trimming removed 0 bases from V and 3 bases from J, with 11 bases in between. The germline V gene encodes CDR1 SGHRS and CDR2 YFSETQ. This CDR3 has 15 amino acids. CDR3 sequence (DNA): TGCGCCAGCAGCTTGGTGGGCCTCACAACAGATACGCAGTATTTT. Residues: CASSLVGLTTDTQYF.

CDR3 in amino acids: CASSPSTGVNEQFF. The CDR3 coding sequence is TGTGCCAGCTCACCGTCGACAGGGGTCAATGAGCAGTTCTTC. This chain uses TRBV18 with TRBJ2-1; TRBD1 aligns across 8 bases. Germline V lookup: CDR1 KGHSH, CDR2 LQKENI. The CDR3 length is 14 residues. The V gene end was trimmed by 3 bases and the J gene end by 6 bases; junction bases not matched to a gene: 4.

A few counts support this clonotype. The rearrangement uses TRBV20-1 and TRBJ2-3; the D gene could be TRBD1 or TRBD2 (5 bases each). Germline CDR1 and CDR2: DFQATT and SNEGSKA (reference sequence). The CDR3 totals 10 residues. Trimming pared 5 bases from V and 11 bases from J, leaving 11 bases between. CDR3 coding DNA: TGCAGTGCTCCCGGGACCCTGCAGTATTTT. Translation gives CSAPGTLQYF.